This T cell receptor (beta chain) was sequenced during a study of T cell clones after liver transplantation. Overall study context: Timepoints were pre-transplant, pre-withdrawal, and after withdrawal was completed or failed.

Study results and caveats: In a couple of subjects, few donor cells limited the measurable donor-reactive repertoire.

Libraries were prepared by immunoSEQ multiplex PCR; TCRdb keeps only in-frame clonotypes and omits some of them. The sample consists of tens of thousands of clones, 80% of them appearing once. Germline lookup yields CDR1 DFQATT and CDR2 SNEGSKA (reference sequence). The junction had 3 bases not matched to a gene; V was cut back by 6 bases and J by 6 bases. CDR3 length: 11 residues. Remarks on this clone: The target antigen is unknown.

The TCR was taken from a human patient who received a liver transplant. Some of the T cells may derive from the graft donor. The input for sequencing was CD4+ T cells from blood, taken 12 months after liver transplant. This rearrangement joins TRBV20-1 to TRBJ2-5; 8 bases fit TRBD1. CDR3 nucleotides: TGCAGTGCCTACAGGGGGAAGACCCAGTACTTC. Its protein product is CSAYRGKTQYF.